This T cell receptor (beta chain) was obtained from a study of blood T cell repertoires in COVID-19. Across the whole study: Samples of COVID-19 (acute and convalescent) were obtained from the United States, Italy and Spain. T cells, B-cell-depleted T cells, or PBMCs provided the cDNA or gDNA that served as material.

Authors' data handling: Reference gene primer amplification yielded estimated nucleated cell counts. The protocol was immunoSEQ multiplex PCR, while the TCRdb copy is restricted to in-frame clones and leaves out a portion. That table supplies the V and J calls and clone size; D and trimming were determined from the DNA. The sample yields 95,000 to 150,000 clones, 85% seen once. The CDR3 is 13 residues long. V shed 7 bases and J shed 1 base, with 10 bases lying between them. The TCR sequence derives from a woman older than 75 with acute or convalescent COVID-19. The gene calls are TRBV12-3 or TRBV12-4 and TRBJ1-1; D is ambiguous. Specimen: peripheral blood. The CDR3 DNA follows: TGTGCCAGCATCTATAGACAGAACACTGAAGCTTTCTTT. It codes for CASIYRQNTEAFF.